This is a list of T cell receptor beta chains from one sample in a study of blood T cell repertoires in COVID-19. This table comes from immunoSEQ multiplex PCR, and its TCRdb copy is limited to in-frame clones, with some not included. This sample carries approximately 190,000 clones, roughly four fifths of them seen once, and the ten largest clones take roughly an eighth. Sequences were obtained from peripheral blood. These receptors all come from a man younger than 45 with active or convalescent COVID-19. Both conserved end residues are part of each CDR3. D genes are given only for firm matches. The size field is filled for only some rows; it gives once, few, many or a size class.

DNA: TGTGCCTGGAAACAAAACACTGAAGCTTTCTTT; CDR3: CAWKQNTEAFF; V: TRBV30; J: TRBJ1-1; D: NA; size: once
DNA: TGTGCCAGCAGCGTAGACCCGGGAGGGGCCCGGCGGGAAACGGCCGTTGAAGCTTTCTTT; CDR3: CASSVDPGGARRETAVEAFF; V: TRBV9; J: TRBJ1-1; D: NA; size: NA
DNA: TGTGCCAGTAGTATTCAGGGGAGCTCCTATAATTCACCCCTCCACTTT; CDR3: CASSIQGSSYNSPLHF; V: TRBV19; J: TRBJ1-6; D: NA; size: NA
DNA: TGTGCCAGGGCCGGGACAGGGGCGGGAGATACGCAGTATTTT; CDR3: CARAGTGAGDTQYF; V: TRBV7-9; J: TRBJ2-3; D: TRBD1; size: NA
DNA: TGTGCCAGCAGTGGGACAGGGACTGAAGCTTTCTTT; CDR3: CASSGTGTEAFF; V: TRBV6-4; J: TRBJ1-1; D: TRBD1; size: NA
DNA: TGTGCCAGCGCGGGACAGGGAAGATCACCCCTCCACTTT; CDR3: CASAGQGRSPLHF; V: TRBV6-1; J: TRBJ1-6; D: TRBD1; size: NA
DNA: TGTGCCAGCAGTTCGGGGGACCGAGGGCCGCGGCTCAGTAGACGGTACTTC; CDR3: CASSSGDRGPRLSRRYF; V: TRBV6-2/TRBV6-3; J: TRBJ2-7; D: NA; size: NA
DNA: TGTGCCAGCAGTCGGGGACAGGGGATTAATGAAAAACTGTTTTTT; CDR3: CASSRGQGINEKLFF; V: TRBV28; J: TRBJ1-4; D: TRBD1; size: NA
DNA: TGTGCCAGCAGTACGTCCTCGCTAGCGGGAGTATCGGATACGCAGTATTTT; CDR3: CASSTSSLAGVSDTQYF; V: TRBV6-2/TRBV6-3; J: TRBJ2-3; D: TRBD2; size: NA
DNA: TGTGCCAGCAGTTCAGGGACAAGGAACATTCAGTACTTC; CDR3: CASSSGTRNIQYF; V: TRBV6-5; J: TRBJ2-4; D: NA; size: NA
DNA: TGTGCCAGCAGCGCATCAGCGGGGGGCCATACAGATACGCAGTATTTT; CDR3: CASSASAGGHTDTQYF; V: TRBV9; J: TRBJ2-3; D: TRBD2; size: NA
DNA: TGTGCCAGCTCATATGGGACAGGGGATAATTCACCCCTCCACTTT; CDR3: CASSYGTGDNSPLHF; V: TRBV18; J: TRBJ1-6; D: TRBD1; size: once
DNA: TGTGCCAGCAGCTTCAGCCCCCAGGGAAGGCCCAAAAACATTCAGTACTTC; CDR3: CASSFSPQGRPKNIQYF; V: TRBV7-2; J: TRBJ2-4; D: NA; size: NA
DNA: TGTGCCAGTTCGATGGGGGGGGCGGTGAACTATGGCTACACCTTC; CDR3: CASSMGGAVNYGYTF; V: TRBV6-5; J: TRBJ1-2; D: NA; size: NA
DNA: TGTGCCACCCAGCTAGTAGATAATCAGCCCCAGCATTTT; CDR3: CATQLVDNQPQHF; V: TRBV24-1; J: TRBJ1-5; D: NA; size: NA
DNA: TGCAGCGTTGAAATCCCCGCAGAGAACACTGAAGCTTTCTTT; CDR3: CSVEIPAENTEAFF; V: TRBV29-1; J: TRBJ1-1; D: NA; size: NA
DNA: TGTGCCAGCACTCTCCTGGACAGGGGCGGGGAGCTGTTTTTT; CDR3: CASTLLDRGGELFF; V: TRBV6-6; J: TRBJ2-2; D: TRBD1; size: NA
DNA: TGTGCCAGCAGTTGGGGGACAGGGGATAATGAAAAACTGTTTTTT; CDR3: CASSWGTGDNEKLFF; V: TRBV5-4; J: TRBJ1-4; D: TRBD1; size: NA
DNA: TGTGCCAGCAGCCCGCGGGACAGTCAAGAGACCCAGTACTTC; CDR3: CASSPRDSQETQYF; V: TRBV5-8; J: TRBJ2-5; D: NA; size: NA
DNA: TGTGCCATCAGTGGGACAGGGCGAGAGACCCAGTACTTC; CDR3: CAISGTGRETQYF; V: TRBV10-3; J: TRBJ2-5; D: TRBD1; size: NA
DNA: TGTGCCGCCCGAAGACAGGGGACGAACTATGGCTACACCTTC; CDR3: CAARRQGTNYGYTF; V: TRBV10-3; J: TRBJ1-2; D: TRBD1; size: NA
DNA: TGTGCCAGCAGCTTAGGGGATGGACAGGGTGGCTCCTATAATTCACCCCTCCACTTT; CDR3: CASSLGDGQGGSYNSPLHF; V: TRBV7-2; J: TRBJ1-6; D: TRBD1; size: NA